This TCR beta chain emerged from a study of blood T cell repertoires in COVID-19. Assay: immunoSEQ multiplex PCR; the TCRdb copy retains only in-frame clones and omits some. The sample yields 250,000 or so clones, around 84% seen once. The germline V gene has CDR1 MDHEN and CDR2 SYDVKM. This CDR3 contains 14 residues. The junction had 13 bases not matched to a gene; V was cut back by 6 bases and J by 12 bases. In its sample, this clone was seen a few times. This clonotype originated in a woman aged 55 to 70 with COVID-19, enrolled during active disease. This sequence joins TRBV28 and TRBJ2-1; 8 nucleotides line up with TRBD2. What was sequenced was peripheral blood. The CDR3 here is CASRDHGLAGGQFF. The CDR3 DNA follows: TGTGCCAGCAGGGACCACGGACTAGCCGGGGGGCAGTTCTTC.